This entry describes one T cell receptor beta chain. What it recognizes is unknown. This sample stems from a study of T cell responses to AZD1222 COVID-19 vaccine. The study, taken as a whole, reports: Females made up more of the donors, who were largely white British, and clonal diversity may have come out too low.

Here immunoSEQ multiplex PCR was the method, and the copy in TCRdb shows in-frame clones only, minus some. This sample carries roughly 120,000 clones, over 75% of them seen once, and the ten largest clones take approximately 18%. The length of the CDR3 is 14 residues. Germline-derived CDR1 and CDR2 are SGHDT and YYEEEE. The V gene lost 0 bases and the J gene lost 5 bases, with 12 bases spanning the gap. This clonotype originated in an adult in good health. This sequence joins TRBV5-6 and TRBJ2-7; D not certain. The sequences come from peripheral blood, collected on day 0 of MenACWY control vaccination. CDR3 amino acids: CASSLASGFNEQYF. CDR3 DNA: TGTGCCAGCAGCTTGGCCTCGGGTTTTAACGAGCAGTACTTC.